Presented here are 32 T cell receptor beta chains from one specimen sequenced in a study of blood T cell repertoires in COVID-19. TCRdb keeps only in-frame clones here, not all; method: immunoSEQ multiplex PCR. Among roughly 200,000 clones, 65% to 85% were seen once, and the ten largest hold 4% to 5.5%. The specimen sequenced was peripheral blood. These receptors all stem from a man aged 45-65 years with active or convalescent COVID-19.

This chain uses TRBV7-2 with TRBJ2-1; TRBD2 agrees at 8 bases. The CDR3 length is 15 residues. V gave up 4 bases and J gave up 3 bases; unmatched junction bases: 5. Germline CDR1 SGHTA, CDR2 FQGNSA. The CDR3 sequence is CASSYTSGNYNEQFF. CDR3 DNA sequence: TGTGCCAGCAGCTACACTAGCGGTAACTACAATGAGCAGTTCTTC.

J is TRBJ1-5 and V is TRBV6-1; TRBD1 is a possible D gene (6 bases). The V and J ends lost 0 bases and 1 base respectively, with 7 bases between them. Germline CDR1 reads MNHNS; CDR2 reads SASEGT. The CDR3 contains 15 residues. The CDR3 sequence is CASSEAGGSNQPQHF. The CDR3 coding sequence is TGTGCCAGCAGTGAAGCAGGGGGAAGCAATCAGCCCCAGCATTTT.

This chain connects TRBV29-1 to TRBJ2-1; TRBD1 aligns across 10 bases. Germline loops: CDR1 SQVTM, CDR2 ANQGSEA. The CDR3 extends over 15 amino acids. Germline trimming cut 4 bases from V and 1 base from J; bases unmatched to any gene: 4. Here the CDR3 reads CSVVGTGESYNEQFF. The CDR3 region has the DNA TGCAGCGTTGTTGGGACAGGGGAATCCTACAATGAGCAGTTCTTC.

The chain is built from TRBV6-1 and TRBJ1-1, with a possible D match to TRBD1 (6 bases). The CDR3 extends over 13 amino acids. Germline assignment: CDR1 MNHNS and CDR2 SASEGT. Trimming took 3 bases from V and 7 from J, leaving 12 bases between them. The CDR3 DNA reads as TGTGCCAGCAGTGACGACAGGCGGGTTGAAGCTTTCTTT. Protein sequence: CASSDDRRVEAFF.

The rearrangement joins TRBV7-9 to TRBJ1-4; D is undetermined. The CDR3 runs to 15 residues. The V end was cut by 1 base, the J end by 7 bases, with 13 bases between. Germline CDR1 and CDR2: SEHNR and FQNEAQ (reference sequence). CDR3 nucleotide sequence: TGTGCCAGCAGCTTAGTATGGGGAGATACTGAAAAACTGTTTTTT. Translation gives CASSLVWGDTEKLFF. Drawing the rest from reference TRBV7-9 and TRBJ1-4, the complete variable domain is DTGVSQNPRHKITKRGQNVTFRCDPISEHNRLYWYRQTLGQGPEFLTYFQNEAQLEKSRLLSDRFSAERPKGSFSTLEIQRTEQGDSAMYLCASSLVWGDTEKLFFGSGTQLSVL.

Turning to this clone: The sample holds other DNA sequences that translate to the same CDR3. This rearrangement joins TRBV5-1 to TRBJ2-7; TRBD2 matches 7 bases. Trimming removed 2 bases from V and 4 bases from J; junction bases left unmatched: 3. The CDR3 runs to 13 residues. Germline CDR1 and CDR2: SGHRS and YFSETQ. This CDR3 is CASSFGGGYEQYF. CDR3 in DNA: TGCGCCAGCAGCTTTGGCGGGGGTTACGAGCAGTACTTC.

The rearrangement joins TRBV6-4 to TRBJ2-3; 15 positions match TRBD2. J lost 4 bases, V lost 4 bases, and 6 bases had no gene match. Germline CDR1 reads MRHNA; CDR2 reads SNTAGT. The CDR3 totals 17 residues. DNA for the CDR3: TGTGCCAGCAGTGGGCCGGGACTAGCGGGGGGAGCAGATACGCAGTATTTT. Translation gives CASSGPGLAGGADTQYF.

The chain uses TRBV29-1 and TRBJ1-1; tentatively, D is TRBD1 (5 bases). The CDR3 spans 12 residues. The germline V and J ends were trimmed by 7 bases and 7 bases, with 16 bases remaining between them. CDR1 and CDR2 (germline): SQVTM, ANQGSEA. CDR3 region: CSGAGRSHEAFF. In DNA, the CDR3 is TGCAGCGGGGCGGGACGGAGTCATGAAGCTTTCTTT.

This sequence joins TRBV14 and TRBJ2-1; 10 positions match TRBD2. V trimming: 1 base; J trimming: 10 bases; junction bases outside the gene matches: 7. CDR1 is SGHDN, CDR2 FVKESK, per germline. This CDR3 contains 15 residues. The CDR3 coding sequence is TGTGCCAGCAGCCAAGGAGCGGGGGGGCCGTGGGAGCAGTTCTTC. It encodes CASSQGAGGPWEQFF. Looking up the rest from reference TRBV14 and TRBJ2-1 gives the full variable domain: EAGVTQFPSHSVIEKGQTVTLRCDPISGHDNLYWYRRVMGKEIKFLLHFVKESKQDESGMPNNRFLAERTGGTYSTLKVQPAELEDSGVYFCASSQGAGGPWEQFFGPGTRLTVL.

CDR3 sequence (DNA): TGTGCCAGCAGTTACGGGCAGGCCGGAAACACCATATATTTT. Translated: CASSYGQAGNTIYF. V gene TRBV6-5 combines with J gene TRBJ1-3; D ambiguous. The V end lost 2 bases, the J end lost 4 bases, and 9 bases lay between the germline ends. Germline loops: CDR1 MNHEY, CDR2 SVGAGI. The CDR3 sequence is 14 residues long.

This rearrangement joins TRBV5-1 to TRBJ1-1; possibly TRBD1 for D (5 bases). Germline-derived CDR1 and CDR2 are SGHRS and YFSETQ. The length of the CDR3 is 13 residues. V lost 4 bases, J lost 3 bases, and 10 bases lay in between. The CDR3 here is CASSLQGDTEAFF. In DNA form, the CDR3 reads TGCGCCAGCAGCCTCCAGGGTGACACTGAAGCTTTCTTT.

The V gene is TRBV6-5, the J gene TRBJ2-5, with a tentative D call TRBD2 (5 bases). Germline CDR1 is MNHEY and CDR2 is SVGAGI. The ends were cut back, 5 bases at V and 5 bases at J, with 12 bases in the middle. This CDR3 spans 13 amino acids. CDR3 sequence reads: CASSTRGEETQYF. The CDR3 DNA sequence: TGTGCCAGCAGTACCCGGGGTGAGGAGACCCAGTACTTC.

The chain couples TRBV9 to TRBJ1-3; D is ambiguous. The CDR3 covers 17 residues. The V gene lost 2 bases and the J gene lost 0 bases, with 15 bases spanning the gap. Germline V gene data show CDR1 as SGDLS and CDR2 as YYNGEE. CDR3: CASSVFPGGDSGNTIYF. In nucleotides, the CDR3 is TGTGCCAGCAGCGTCTTTCCTGGCGGAGACTCTGGAAACACCATATATTTT. Supplemented by reference TRBV9 and TRBJ1-3, the full variable domain reads DSGVTQTPKHLITATGQRVTLRCSPRSGDLSVYWYQQSLDQGLQFLIQYYNGEERAKGNILERFSAQQFPDLHSELNLSSLELGDSALYFCASSVFPGGDSGNTIYFGEGSWLTVV.

The rearrangement uses TRBV6-6 and TRBJ2-2; a weak D match, TRBD1 (6 bases). CDR1 is MNHNY and CDR2 is SVGAGI in the germline V gene (reference sequence). Deletions cut 5 bases from V and 0 bases from J, with 10 bases between. CDR3 size: 15 residues. CDR3 residues: CASSIPGANTGELFF. The CDR3 DNA reads TGTGCCAGCAGTATACCAGGGGCGAACACCGGGGAGCTGTTTTTT.

The V call is TRBV30, the J call TRBJ1-6; no reliable D call. The CDR3 spans 13 residues. V lost 3 bases, J lost 7 bases, and 10 bases lay in between. The germline V gene has CDR1 GTSNPN and CDR2 SVGIG (reference sequence). This CDR3 reads CAWSVSENSPLHF. CDR3 bases: TGTGCCTGGAGCGTGTCAGAAAATTCACCCCTCCACTTT.

The chain joins TRBV6-6 to TRBJ1-2; maybe TRBD1 (6 bases). V dropped 2 bases and J dropped 6 bases, with 16 bases sitting between them. This CDR3 contains 15 residues. CDR1 and CDR2 from the germline V gene are MNHNY and SVGAGI (reference sequence). The CDR3 sequence: CASSYGGLSKDGYTF. For the CDR3, the DNA is TGTGCCAGCAGTTACGGGGGCCTGTCGAAGGATGGCTACACCTTC.

This sequence joins TRBV9 and TRBJ2-7; 9 bases are shared with TRBD1. The CDR3 is 13 residues long. Germline V lookup: CDR1 SGDLS, CDR2 YYNGEE. The J segment lost 5 bases and the V segment lost 2 bases, leaving 2 bases of the junction unmatched. The DNA for the CDR3 is TGTGCCAGCAGCGTTCGACAGGGGGACGAGCAGTACTTC. Its translation is CASSVRQGDEQYF.

The gene calls are TRBV5-1 and TRBJ1-5; D is unresolved. Trimming took off 0 bases at V and 4 bases at J, with 8 bases between the two ends. The CDR3 is made up of 14 amino acids. Germline assignment: CDR1 SGHRS and CDR2 YFSETQ. CDR3 region: CASSLGAMNQPQHF. The CDR3 DNA reads as TGCGCCAGCAGCTTGGGCGCGATGAATCAGCCCCAGCATTTT.

This CDR3 reads CASSTPGGEYGYTF. CDR3 in DNA: TGTGCCAGCAGTACCCCAGGAGGAGAATATGGCTACACCTTC. The chain is built from TRBV9 and TRBJ1-2; D is unclear. Deletions cut 5 bases from V and 5 bases from J, with 16 bases between. Germline V CDR1 and CDR2: SGDLS, YYNGEE. The CDR3 is 14 amino acids.

The chain is built from TRBV6-5 and TRBJ2-5; 9 bases line up with TRBD2. This CDR3 comprises 14 residues. Germline loops: CDR1 MNHEY, CDR2 SVGAGI. The junction had 6 bases not matched to a gene; V was cut back by 5 bases and J by 5 bases. The CDR3 loop is CASSPLSGGETQYF. The CDR3 nucleotides are TGTGCCAGCAGTCCGCTTAGCGGGGGCGAGACCCAGTACTTC.

The V gene is TRBV3-1 (or the pseudogene TRBV3-2), the J gene TRBJ1-2; D unclear. V was cut by 3 bases and J by 8 bases, with 16 bases left in between. The CDR3 totals 14 residues. The germline gives CDR1 LGHDT, CDR2 YNNKEL (reference sequence). The CDR3 bases are TGTGCCAGCAGCCATTCGACGGAGGCCAAGGGCTACACCTTC. Amino acid sequence: CASSHSTEAKGYTF.

The chain is built from TRBV5-4 and TRBJ2-5, with 8 positions matching TRBD2. V trimming: 1 base; J trimming: 5 bases; junction bases outside the gene matches: 7. The CDR3 has 15 amino acids. Germline V gene sequence: CDR1 SGHNT, CDR2 YYREEE (reference sequence). In DNA form, the CDR3 reads TGTGCCAGCAGCTTGACGCGGGGGGCCCGGGAGACCCAGTACTTC. Its protein product is CASSLTRGARETQYF.

The V call is TRBV6-1, the J call TRBJ2-4; 8 bases align to TRBD1. After removal of 3 bases from V and 0 bases from J, the junction contained 1 base not matched to a gene. Germline-derived CDR1 and CDR2 are MNHNS and SASEGT. The CDR3 consists of 15 residues. CDR3 residues: CASSDRGLAKNIQYF. CDR3 DNA: TGTGCCAGCAGTGACAGGGGGCTAGCCAAAAACATTCAGTACTTC.

J is TRBJ1-1 and V is TRBV7-3; tentatively, D is TRBD1 (5 bases). The CDR3 has 14 residues. The V end was cut by 2 bases, the J end by 6 bases, with 13 bases between. The germline CDR1 and CDR2 sequences are SGHTA and FQGTGA. CDR3 nucleotides: TGTGCCAGCAGCTTATCAGGGTTAGTAGCTGAAGCTTTCTTT. Amino acid sequence: CASSLSGLVAEAFF.

V usage is TRBV28 and J usage is TRBJ2-7; 12 bases are shared with TRBD1. CDR3 length: 13 residues. Losses at the gene ends were 10 bases for V and 6 bases for J; bases not matched to a gene: 7. Germline lookup yields CDR1 MDHEN and CDR2 SYDVKM. Here the CDR3 reads CAIKGDRGPEQYF. The CDR3 nucleotides read TGTGCCATCAAAGGGGACAGGGGGCCCGAGCAGTACTTC.

The gene calls are TRBV23-1 and TRBJ1-5, with 9 bases identical to TRBD1. TRBV23-1 is an ORF for which the function is uncertain. The V and J ends lost 8 bases and 5 bases, in that order; junction bases with no gene match: 16. The CDR3 runs 17 residues. CDR3 coding DNA: TGCGCCAGCGGCAAGAACAGGGGGCCGAGTCCCTATCAGCCCCAGCATTTT. It is translated as CASGKNRGPSPYQPQHF.

The J gene is TRBJ1-1, the V gene TRBV5-1; a weak D match, TRBD1 (5 bases). The CDR3 is 12 residues long. CDR1 is SGHRS and CDR2 is YFSETQ in the germline V gene. Between the trimmed V and J ends, which lost 5 bases and 1 base, there was a span of 6 bases. CDR3 sequence: CASRQANTEAFF. The CDR3 region has the DNA TGCGCCAGCAGACAGGCGAACACTGAAGCTTTCTTT.

This clone has only one observation. This same CDR3 is encoded by further DNA sequences in the sample. The chain employs TRBV29-1 and TRBJ2-1, with 8 bases aligning to TRBD1. Germline V gives CDR1 SQVTM, CDR2 ANQGSEA. After removal of 4 bases from V and 7 bases from J, the junction contained 3 bases not matched to a gene. This CDR3 comprises 12 residues. CDR3 in amino acids: CSVVQGGNEQFF. The DNA for the CDR3 is TGCAGCGTTGTACAGGGGGGTAATGAGCAGTTCTTC.

This chain links TRBV27 with TRBJ1-6; 7 bases match TRBD1. CDR1 MNHEY and CDR2 SMNVEV come from the germline V gene (reference sequence). V trimming: 3 bases; J trimming: 5 bases; junction bases outside the gene matches: 7. CDR3 length equals 16 residues. The CDR3 is CASSLGRDRHNSPLHF. The CDR3 DNA sequence: TGTGCCAGCAGTTTGGGCCGGGACAGACATAATTCACCCCTCCACTTT.

The chain combines TRBV3-1 (or the pseudogene TRBV3-2) with TRBJ2-5; perhaps TRBD1 as D (5 bases). The ends were cut back, 2 bases at V and 9 bases at J, with 19 bases in the middle. Per germline, CDR1 LGHDT and CDR2 YNNKEL (reference sequence). This CDR3 is 15 amino acids long. CDR3 nucleotides: TGTGCCAGCAGCCAATCCGGACATACAGATGCGGCCCAGTACTTC. Its protein product is CASSQSGHTDAAQYF.

Only one count was recorded for this clone. The V call is TRBV30, the J call TRBJ2-7; D possibly corresponds to TRBD1 (7 bases). Germline CDR1 reads GTSNPN; CDR2 reads SVGIG (reference sequence). This CDR3 is built from 14 residues. V lost 2 bases to trimming and J lost 6 bases, with 17 bases between them. For the CDR3, the DNA is TGTGCCTGGAGTACGAGGAGGGGGCTGAGCGAGCAGTACTTC. It yields the protein CAWSTRRGLSEQYF. Full variable domain (outside the CDR3, taken from reference TRBV30 and TRBJ2-7): SQTIHQWPATLVQPVGSPLSLECTVEGTSNPNLYWYRQAAGRGLQLLFYSVGIGQISSEVPQNLSASRPQDRQFILSSKKLLLSDSGFYLCAWSTRRGLSEQYFGPGTRLTVT.

The chain links TRBV30 to TRBJ2-3, with 7 bases matching TRBD2. CDR3 length: 14 amino acids. V was clipped by 0 bases and J by 2 bases; unmatched bases: 2. CDR1 and CDR2 from the germline V gene are GTSNPN and SVGIG (reference sequence). The DNA for the CDR3 is TGTGCCTGGAGTGTACGGGGGGACACAGATACGCAGTATTTT. Translating gives CAWSVRGDTDTQYF.